This T cell receptor (beta chain) appears in the sequencing data of a study of cytomegalovirus exposure and HLA in healthy donors. For the study at large: The roughly 120 validation repertoires, a later analysis reported, used the same platform as the 600 to 850 repertoires from the first cohort. Study-wide results and limits: Reports described diagnosis of cytomegalovirus status by the classifier as highly specific and sensitive. Rarity characterized most TCR sequences, yet some public TCRs appeared in many donors. According to the study, roughly 160 TCR beta chains were cytomegalovirus-associated.

Libraries were prepared by immunoSEQ multiplex PCR; TCRdb keeps only in-frame clonotypes and omits some of them. The table has some 170,000 clones, approximately 86% seen once. The CDR3 runs 16 residues. J was trimmed by 1 base and V by 4 bases; bases with no gene match: 4. The germline gives CDR1 SGHKS, CDR2 YYEKEE (reference sequence). As concerns this clone: Its antigen is unidentified.

The TCR originated in a young woman in good health and CMV-seronegative. The rearrangement joins TRBV5-5 to TRBJ2-2; 10 bases fit TRBD2. The sequenced material came from PBMCs. The CDR3 DNA reads TGTGCCAGCAGCCCGCGGACTAGCGGGAACACCGGGGAGCTGTTTTTT. This encodes CASSPRTSGNTGELFF.